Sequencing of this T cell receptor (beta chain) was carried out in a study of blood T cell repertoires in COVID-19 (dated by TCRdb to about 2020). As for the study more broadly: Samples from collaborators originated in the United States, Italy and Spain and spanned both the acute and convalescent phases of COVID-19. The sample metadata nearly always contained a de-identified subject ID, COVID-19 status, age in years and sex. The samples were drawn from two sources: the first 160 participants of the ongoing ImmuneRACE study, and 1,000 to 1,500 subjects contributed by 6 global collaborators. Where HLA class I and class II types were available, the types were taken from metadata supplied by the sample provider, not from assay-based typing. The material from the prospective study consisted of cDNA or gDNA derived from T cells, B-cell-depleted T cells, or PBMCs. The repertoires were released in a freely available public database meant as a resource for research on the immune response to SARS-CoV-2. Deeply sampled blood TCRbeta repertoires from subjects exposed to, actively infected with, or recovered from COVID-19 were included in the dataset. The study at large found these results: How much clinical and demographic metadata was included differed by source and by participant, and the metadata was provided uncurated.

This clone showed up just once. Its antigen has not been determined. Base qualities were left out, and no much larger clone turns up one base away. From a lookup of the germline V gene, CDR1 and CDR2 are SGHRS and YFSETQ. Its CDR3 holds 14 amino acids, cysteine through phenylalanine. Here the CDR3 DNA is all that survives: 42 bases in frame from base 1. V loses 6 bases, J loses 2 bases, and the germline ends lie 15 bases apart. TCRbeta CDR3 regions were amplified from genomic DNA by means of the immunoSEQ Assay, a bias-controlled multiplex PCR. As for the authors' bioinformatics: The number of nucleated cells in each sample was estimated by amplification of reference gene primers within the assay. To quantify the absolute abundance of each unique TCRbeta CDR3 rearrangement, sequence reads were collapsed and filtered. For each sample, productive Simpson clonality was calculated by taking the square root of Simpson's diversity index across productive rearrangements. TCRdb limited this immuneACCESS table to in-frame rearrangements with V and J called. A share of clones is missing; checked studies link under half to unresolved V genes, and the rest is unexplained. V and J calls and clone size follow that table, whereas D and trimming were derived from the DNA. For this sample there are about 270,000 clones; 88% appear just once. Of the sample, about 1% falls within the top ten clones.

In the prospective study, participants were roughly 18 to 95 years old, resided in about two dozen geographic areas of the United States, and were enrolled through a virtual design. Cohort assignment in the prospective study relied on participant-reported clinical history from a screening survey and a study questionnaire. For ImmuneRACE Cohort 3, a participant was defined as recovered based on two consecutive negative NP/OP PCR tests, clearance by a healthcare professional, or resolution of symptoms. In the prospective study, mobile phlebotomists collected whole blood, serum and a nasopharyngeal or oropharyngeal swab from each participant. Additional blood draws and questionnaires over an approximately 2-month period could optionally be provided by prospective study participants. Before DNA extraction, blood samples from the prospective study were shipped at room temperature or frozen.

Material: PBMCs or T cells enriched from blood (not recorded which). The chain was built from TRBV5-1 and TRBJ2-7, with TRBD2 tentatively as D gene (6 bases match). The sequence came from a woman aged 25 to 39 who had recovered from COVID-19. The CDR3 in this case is CASTVAAGTYEQYF. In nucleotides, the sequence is TGCGCCAGCACCGTAGCGGCGGGAACCTACGAGCAGTACTTC.